This T cell receptor (beta chain) was captured in a study of blood T cell repertoires in COVID-19. Background on the study: Donors in the United States, Italy and Spain gave samples during acute or convalescent COVID-19. In each case, the material was cDNA or gDNA derived from T cells, B-cell-depleted T cells, or PBMCs.

Original data processing: Cell counts per sample came from amplifying reference gene primers. Assay used: immunoSEQ multiplex PCR; TCRdb lists only in-frame clones, some missing. V, J and clone size derive from that table, while D and trimming were established from the DNA sequence. The sample lists 15,000 to 16,000 clones; 80% to 90% were seen once. This clone was counted a few times. The origin of this receptor is a man aged 70 or older in a cohort sampled during active COVID-19. The sequenced sample was peripheral blood.

The CDR3 nucleotides read TGCGCCAGCAACCCGTCAGACATCTCCTACGAGCAGTACTTC. Translated: CASNPSDISYEQYF. This chain uses TRBV5-1 with TRBJ2-7, with no clear D. The CDR3 consists of 14 residues. CDR1 is SGHRS and CDR2 is YFSETQ in the germline V gene. The V end was cut by 6 bases, the J end by 0 bases, with 13 bases between.